A selection of T cell receptor beta chains follows, all from one sample in a study of T cell responses to AZD1222 COVID-19 vaccine. Assay: immunoSEQ multiplex PCR; the TCRdb copy retains only in-frame clones and omits some. The repertoire holds under 95,000 clones, with under 90% as singletons. The sample here was peripheral blood, taken on day 0 of AZD1222 vaccination. All receptors come from an adult in good health. The CDR3 runs from the conserved cysteine through the conserved F or W. The D gene is left open where the match is weak. Part of the rows lack a size; the others show once, few, many or a class for expanded clones.

J: TRBJ1-2; V: TRBV6-2/TRBV6-3; D: .; size: .; DNA: TGTGCCAGCAGTTACCCCAGGGACCCGAATAACTATGGCTACACCTTC; CDR3: CASSYPRDPNNYGYTF
J: TRBJ2-7; V: TRBV3-1/TRBV3-2; D: TRBD2; size: .; DNA: TGTGCCAGCAGCCAAGATCGGGCTAGCGGGTTCCTCTCCTACGAGCAGTACTTC; CDR3: CASSQDRASGFLSYEQYF
J: TRBJ2-7; V: TRBV12-3/TRBV12-4; D: .; size: few; DNA: TGTGCCAGCAGATCTTACGGGGAGGAGTACTTC; CDR3: CASRSYGEEYF
J: TRBJ2-1; V: TRBV2; D: .; size: .; DNA: TGTGCCAGCAGTGACAGGGGCAATGAGCAGTTCTTC; CDR3: CASSDRGNEQFF
J: TRBJ2-3; V: TRBV19; D: .; size: .; DNA: TGTGCCAGTAGTATAGTAACTGCCACAGATACGCAGTATTTT; CDR3: CASSIVTATDTQYF
J: TRBJ2-3; V: TRBV10-3; D: .; size: .; DNA: TGTGCCATCAGTGGGGGCAGGGTACCAGATACGCAGTATTTT; CDR3: CAISGGRVPDTQYF
J: TRBJ2-7; V: TRBV19; D: .; size: once; DNA: TGTGCCAGTAGTATACAAACTAGCTCCTACGAGCAGTACTTC; CDR3: CASSIQTSSYEQYF
J: TRBJ1-2; V: TRBV5-4; D: TRBD1; size: .; DNA: TGTGCCAGCAGCGAGACAGGGTACTATGGCTACACCTTC; CDR3: CASSETGYYGYTF
J: TRBJ1-2; V: TRBV19; D: .; size: .; DNA: TGTGCCAGTAGTAGCTACAGGGAGAGGAACTATGGCTACACCTTC; CDR3: CASSSYRERNYGYTF
J: TRBJ1-1; V: TRBV6-5; D: .; size: .; DNA: TGTGCCAGCAGTCCAAAAGGACGAGGCAACACTGAAGCTTTCTTT; CDR3: CASSPKGRGNTEAFF